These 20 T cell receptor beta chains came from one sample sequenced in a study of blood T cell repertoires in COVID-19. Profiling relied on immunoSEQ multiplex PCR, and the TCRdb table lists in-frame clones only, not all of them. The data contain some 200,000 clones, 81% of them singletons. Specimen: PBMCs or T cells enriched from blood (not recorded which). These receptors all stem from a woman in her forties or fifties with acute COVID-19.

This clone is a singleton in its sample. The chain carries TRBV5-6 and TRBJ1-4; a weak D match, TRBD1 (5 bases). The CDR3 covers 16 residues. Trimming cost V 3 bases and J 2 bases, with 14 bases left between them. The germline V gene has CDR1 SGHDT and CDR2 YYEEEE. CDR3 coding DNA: TGTGCCAGCAGCTCGGGTCCGGGGGGTACTAATGAAAAACTGTTTTTT. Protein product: CASSSGPGGTNEKLFF. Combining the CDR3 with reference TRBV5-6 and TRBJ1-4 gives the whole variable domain DAGVTQSPTHLIKTRGQQVTLRCSPKSGHDTVSWYQQALGQGPQFIFQYYEEEERQRGNFPDRFSGHQFPNYSSELNVNALLLGDSALYLCASSSGPGGTNEKLFFGSGTQLSVL.

CDR3 coding DNA: TGTGCCAGCAGCGGCAACCAGGGGGTGAACACTGAAGCTTTCTTT. Translating gives CASSGNQGVNTEAFF. The chain joins TRBV7-9 to TRBJ1-1, with 7 positions matching TRBD1. Germline CDR1 and CDR2: SEHNR and FQNEAQ (reference sequence). This CDR3 is 15 amino acids long. V shed 5 bases, J shed 0 bases, and the junction held 6 bases outside the gene matches.

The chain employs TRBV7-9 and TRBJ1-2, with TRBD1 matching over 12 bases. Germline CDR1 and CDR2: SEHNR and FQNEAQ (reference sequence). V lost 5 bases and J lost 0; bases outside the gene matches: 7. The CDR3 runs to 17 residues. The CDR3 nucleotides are TGTGCCAGCAGCCCAGGGACAGGGGGCCTAGCTAACTATGGCTACACCTTC. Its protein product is CASSPGTGGLANYGYTF.

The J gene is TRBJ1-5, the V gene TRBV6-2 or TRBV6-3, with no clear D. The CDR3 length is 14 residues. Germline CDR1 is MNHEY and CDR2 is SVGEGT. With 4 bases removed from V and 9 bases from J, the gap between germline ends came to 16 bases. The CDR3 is CASSSPTPDRPQHF. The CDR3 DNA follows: TGTGCCAGCAGTTCCCCGACACCGGATCGGCCCCAGCATTTT.

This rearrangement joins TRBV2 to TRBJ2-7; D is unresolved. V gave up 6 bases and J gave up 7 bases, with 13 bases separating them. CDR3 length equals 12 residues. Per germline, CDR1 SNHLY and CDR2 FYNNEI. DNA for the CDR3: TGTGCCAGCAGCAAACCGGCCGGGGAGCAGTACTTC. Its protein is CASSKPAGEQYF. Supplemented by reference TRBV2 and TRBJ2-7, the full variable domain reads EPEVTQTPSHQVTQMGQEVILRCVPISNHLYFYWYRQILGQKVEFLVSFYNNEISEKSEIFDDQFSVERPDGSNFTLKIRSTKLEDSAMYFCASSKPAGEQYFGPGTRLTVT.

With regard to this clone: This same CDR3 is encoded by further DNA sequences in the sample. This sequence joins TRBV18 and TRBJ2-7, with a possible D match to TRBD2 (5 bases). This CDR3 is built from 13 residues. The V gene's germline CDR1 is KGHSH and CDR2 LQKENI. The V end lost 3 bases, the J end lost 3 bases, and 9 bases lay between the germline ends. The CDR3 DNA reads TGTGCCAGCTCACCGGGCGGGTACTACGAGCAGTACTTC. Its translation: CASSPGGYYEQYF.

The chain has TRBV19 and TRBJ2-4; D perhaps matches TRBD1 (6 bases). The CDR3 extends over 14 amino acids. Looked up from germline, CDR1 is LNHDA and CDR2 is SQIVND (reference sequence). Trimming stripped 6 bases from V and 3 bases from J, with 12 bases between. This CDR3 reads CASSPGHHKNIQYF. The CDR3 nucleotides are TGTGCCAGTAGCCCGGGACATCACAAAAACATTCAGTACTTC.

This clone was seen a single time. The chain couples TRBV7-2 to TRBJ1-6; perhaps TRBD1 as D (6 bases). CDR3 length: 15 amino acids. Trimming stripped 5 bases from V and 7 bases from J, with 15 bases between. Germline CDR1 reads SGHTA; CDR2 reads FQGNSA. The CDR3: CASSVSGTTNSPLHF. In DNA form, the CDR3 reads TGTGCCAGCAGCGTATCCGGGACAACGAATTCACCCCTCCACTTT.

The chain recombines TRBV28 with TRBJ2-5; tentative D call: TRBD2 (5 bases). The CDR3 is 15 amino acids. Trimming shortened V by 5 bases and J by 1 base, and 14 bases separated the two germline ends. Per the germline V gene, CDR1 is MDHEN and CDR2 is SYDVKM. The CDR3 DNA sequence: TGTGCCAGCAGTCCCTCCGGCGGAGGCCAAGAGACCCAGTACTTC. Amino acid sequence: CASSPSGGGQETQYF.

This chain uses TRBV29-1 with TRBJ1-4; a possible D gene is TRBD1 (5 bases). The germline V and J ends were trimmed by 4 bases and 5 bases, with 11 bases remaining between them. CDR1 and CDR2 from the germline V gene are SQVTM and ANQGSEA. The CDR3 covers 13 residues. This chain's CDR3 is CSVAGVTNEKLFF. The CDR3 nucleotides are TGCAGCGTTGCGGGGGTAACGAATGAAAAACTGTTTTTT. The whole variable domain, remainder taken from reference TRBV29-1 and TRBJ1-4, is SAVISQKPSRDICQRGTSLTIQCQVDSQVTMMFWYRQQPGQSLTLIATANQGSEATYESGFVIDKFPISRPNLTFSTLTVSNMSPEDSSIYLCSVAGVTNEKLFFGSGTQLSVL.

CDR3 in amino acids: CASSYSGTGSYEQYF. In DNA, the CDR3 is TGTGCCAGCAGTTACTCAGGGACAGGGTCCTACGAGCAGTACTTC. The chain has TRBV6-2 or TRBV6-3 and TRBJ2-7; 9 bases line up with TRBD1. Per germline, CDR1 MNHEY and CDR2 SVGEGT. The length of the CDR3 is 15 residues. Trimming removed 0 bases from V and 1 base from J; junction bases left unmatched: 1.

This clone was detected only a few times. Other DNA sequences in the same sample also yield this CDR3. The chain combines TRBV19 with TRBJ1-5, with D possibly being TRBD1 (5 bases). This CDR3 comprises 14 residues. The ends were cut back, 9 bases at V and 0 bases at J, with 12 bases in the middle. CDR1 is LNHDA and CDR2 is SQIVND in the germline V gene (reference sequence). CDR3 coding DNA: TGTGCCAGCTCAATCCAGGGTAGCAATCAGCCCCAGCATTTT. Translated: CASSIQGSNQPQHF.

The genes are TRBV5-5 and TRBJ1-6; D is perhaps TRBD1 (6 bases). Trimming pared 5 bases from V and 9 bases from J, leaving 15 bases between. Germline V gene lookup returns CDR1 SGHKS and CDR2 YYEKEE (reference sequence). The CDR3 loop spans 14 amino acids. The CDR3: CASSSGGGGSPLHF. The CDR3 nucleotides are TGTGCCAGCAGTTCGGGGGGAGGGGGTTCACCCCTCCACTTT.

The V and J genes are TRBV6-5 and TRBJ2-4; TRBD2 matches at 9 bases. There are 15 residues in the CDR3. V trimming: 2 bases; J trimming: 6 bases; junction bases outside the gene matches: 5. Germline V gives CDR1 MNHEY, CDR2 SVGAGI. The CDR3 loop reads CASSYVGGRGNIQYF. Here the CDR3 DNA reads TGTGCCAGCAGTTACGTCGGCGGGAGGGGAAACATTCAGTACTTC.

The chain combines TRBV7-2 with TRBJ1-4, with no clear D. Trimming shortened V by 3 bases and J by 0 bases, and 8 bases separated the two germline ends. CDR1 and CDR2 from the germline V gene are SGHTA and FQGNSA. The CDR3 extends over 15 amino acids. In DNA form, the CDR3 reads TGTGCCAGCAGCTTCCAATCCACAACTAATGAAAAACTGTTTTTT. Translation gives CASSFQSTTNEKLFF.

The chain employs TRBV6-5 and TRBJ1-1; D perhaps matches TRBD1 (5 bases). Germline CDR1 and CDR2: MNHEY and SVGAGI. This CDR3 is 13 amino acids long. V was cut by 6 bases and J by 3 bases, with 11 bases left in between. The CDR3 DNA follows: TGTGCCAGCAGCCGGACACGCCACACTGAAGCTTTCTTT. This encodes CASSRTRHTEAFF.

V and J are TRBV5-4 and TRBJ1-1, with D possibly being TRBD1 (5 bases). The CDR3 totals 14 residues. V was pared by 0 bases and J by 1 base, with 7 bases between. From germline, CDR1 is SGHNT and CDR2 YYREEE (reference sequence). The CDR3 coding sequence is TGTGCCAGCAGCTTGGGGGGCAGGAACACTGAAGCTTTCTTT. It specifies CASSLGGRNTEAFF. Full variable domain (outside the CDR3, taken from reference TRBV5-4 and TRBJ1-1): ETGVTQSPTHLIKTRGQQVTLRCSSQSGHNTVSWYQQALGQGPQFIFQYYREEENGRGNFPPRFSGLQFPNYSSELNVNALELDDSALYLCASSLGGRNTEAFFGQGTRLTVV.

The CDR3 DNA follows: TGTGCCAGCAGCCTCTTTGGGGGACAGGGGAACGAGCAGTACTTC. Protein: CASSLFGGQGNEQYF. V usage is TRBV7-9 and J usage is TRBJ2-7; 10 bases align to TRBD1. V trimming: 5 bases; J trimming: 5 bases; junction bases outside the gene matches: 9. The CDR3 length is 15 residues. CDR1 is SEHNR and CDR2 is FQNEAQ in the germline V gene (reference sequence).

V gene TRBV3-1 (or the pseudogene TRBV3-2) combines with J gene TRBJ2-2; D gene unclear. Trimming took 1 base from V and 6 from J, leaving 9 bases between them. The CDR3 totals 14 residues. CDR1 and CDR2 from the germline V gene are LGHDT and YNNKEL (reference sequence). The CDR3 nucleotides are TGTGCCAGCAGCCAAGTCCCTACGGCCGGGGAGCTGTTTTTT. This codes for CASSQVPTAGELFF.

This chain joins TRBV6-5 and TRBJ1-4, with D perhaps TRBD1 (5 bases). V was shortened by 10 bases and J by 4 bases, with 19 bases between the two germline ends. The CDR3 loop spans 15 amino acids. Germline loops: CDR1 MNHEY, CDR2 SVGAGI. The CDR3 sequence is CATSILRGNNEKLFF. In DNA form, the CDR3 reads TGTGCCACTTCCATTCTGCGGGGGAATAATGAAAAACTGTTTTTT.